This T cell receptor (beta chain) was recovered during a study of CXCR3-negative and CXCR3-positive naive CD8 T cells. Study outcomes and limitations: Surface CD5 matched across naive subsets, and TRB CDR3 properties served to infer TCR strength. Researchers report that CXCR3-positive naive cells carry more hydrophobic TRB CDR3s than CXCR3-negative naive cells. Within a donor, both naive subsets shared TRBV-TRBJ usage, unlike memory cells.

As concerns this clonotype: The antigen is unknown.

CD45RO-CCR7+CD27+CD95- expression identified naive CD8+ T cells. The TRB cDNA libraries were prepared by 5' RACE with UMI labels. Reprocessing the 5' RACE reads, TCRdb reports a single entry for every CDR3 protein and omits DNA. The sample includes roughly 140,000 distinct CDR3 sequences. The TCR was taken from a human donor in good health. Some clones in this sample may be carry-over from other donors' samples. The sample taken for sequencing was naive CXCR3+ CD8+ T cells from blood. The subset is: CD45RO-CCR7+CD27+CD95- naive CD8+ T cells expressing CXCR3 (TNR3+).

The CDR3 here is CASSPGTGEQYF. V and J are TRBV12-3 or TRBV12-4 and TRBJ2-7; TCRdb outputs TRBD1, but without DNA this stays unchecked. CDR3 size: 12 residues.